The next 13 T cell receptor beta chains were all read from a single sample in a study of T-cell reconstitution after alpha-beta-depleted transplantation in children. Library preparation (for TCRbeta) was performed with unique molecular identifiers. Each CDR3 protein gets one entry after TCRdb re-called the PCR reads with MiXCR. The sample lists approximately 210,000 distinct CDR3 sequences, approximately 17% occurring once. The sample consisted of PBMCs, mostly from graft donor cells, taken 360 days after TCRalphabeta/CD19-depleted stem cell transplant. Receptor source: a male patient under 10 years old who had a stem cell transplant for acute lymphoblastic leukemia, so the T cells may come from the graft donor.

On this clonotype: The junction and the germline gene differ at one end; a read error may be behind it. V is TRBV5-1 and J is TRBJ2-3, with D perhaps matching TRBD2 (5 bases). This CDR3 is 13 amino acids long. Germline V CDR1 and CDR2: SGHRS, YFSETQ. The CDR3 bases are TGCGCCAGCAGCTTAGGGAGCACAGATATGCAGTATTTT. It translates to CASSLGSTDMQYF.

The V gene is TRBV20-1, the J gene TRBJ2-7; D unresolved. V was trimmed by 3 bases and J by 1 base, leaving 7 bases between them. This CDR3 region has 12 residues. Germline lookup yields CDR1 DFQATT and CDR2 SNEGSKA (reference sequence). The CDR3 DNA is TGCAGTGCTAGCAGGACGTCCTACGAGCAGTACTTC. It specifies CSASRTSYEQYF.

The table lists this clonotype with many counts. This chain links TRBV6-1 with TRBJ1-6; D unclear. Germline CDR1 reads MNHNS; CDR2 reads SASEGT. CDR3 length equals 14 residues. Trimming removed 4 bases from V and 8 bases from J, with 12 bases in between. The CDR3 DNA reads TGTGCCAGCAGTGGGCTATGGGGTTATTCACCCCTCCACTTT. It codes for CASSGLWGYSPLHF.

This sequence joins TRBV19 and TRBJ2-3; the D gene could be TRBD1 or TRBD2 (5 bases each). This CDR3 is 16 amino acids long. The germline gives CDR1 LNHDA, CDR2 SQIVND (reference sequence). Deletions cut 2 bases from V and 6 bases from J, with 18 bases between. Here the CDR3 DNA reads TGTGCCAGTAGTATATCCCCGGGACCACCGTCGGATACGCAGTATTTT. This translates into CASSISPGPPSDTQYF.

This clonotype was recorded a few times. The chain employs TRBV5-1 and TRBJ1-2, with 7 nucleotides matching TRBD1. The CDR3 is made up of 14 amino acids. The V and J ends lost 4 bases and 3 bases, in that order; junction bases with no gene match: 6. CDR1 is SGHRS and CDR2 is YFSETQ in the germline V gene. The CDR3 sequence is CASSQGTDYYGYTF. CDR3 bases: TGCGCCAGCAGCCAAGGGACAGACTACTATGGCTACACCTTC.

J is TRBJ1-2 and V is TRBV5-1; D not resolved. Trimming took 8 bases from V and 3 from J, leaving 17 bases between them. Germline V gene lookup returns CDR1 SGHRS and CDR2 YFSETQ. There are 14 residues in the CDR3. The chain's CDR3 is CASRPNPSHYGYTF. CDR3 sequence (DNA): TGCGCCAGTCGCCCCAATCCGAGTCACTATGGCTACACCTTC.

CDR3 DNA sequence: TGTGCTAGTGGCCCCGACAGGAACTATGGCTACACCTTC. It yields the protein CASGPDRNYGYTF. This chain uses TRBV12-5 with TRBJ1-2; maybe TRBD1 (6 bases). The germline CDR1 and CDR2 sequences are LGHNT and FRNRAP. This CDR3 has 13 amino acids. V was clipped by 6 bases and J by 2 bases, with 10 bases between them. The whole variable domain, remainder taken from reference TRBV12-5 and TRBJ1-2, is DARVTQTPRHKVTEMGQEVTMRCQPILGHNTVFWYRQTMMQGLELLAYFRNRAPLDDSGMPKDRFSAEMPDATLATLKIQPSEPRDSAVYFCASGPDRNYGYTFGSGTRLTVV.

In its sample, this clonotype was seen a few times. The rearrangement links TRBV12-3 or TRBV12-4 to TRBJ1-5, with D possibly matching TRBD1 (5 bases). Trimming shortened V by 10 bases and J by 7 bases, and 17 bases separated the two germline ends. This CDR3 comprises 13 residues. CDR3 region: CATTFGGTQPQHF. CDR3 nucleotides: TGTGCCACCACCTTCGGGGGGACCCAGCCCCAGCATTTT.

This chain joins TRBV12-3 or TRBV12-4 and TRBJ1-5, with 9 bases matching TRBD1. The CDR3 has 15 residues. Trimming took 3 bases from V and 7 from J; bases not matched to a gene: 7. The CDR3 DNA follows: TGTGCCAGCAGTTTCAGGACAGGGGAGGGGCAGCCCCAGCATTTT. It yields the protein CASSFRTGEGQPQHF.

The chain links TRBV6-2 or TRBV6-3 to TRBJ2-7; 8 nucleotides align to TRBD2. V shed 8 bases and J 4 bases; nucleotides not matched to a gene: 10. The germline V gene encodes CDR1 MNHEY and CDR2 SVGEGT. The CDR3 totals 14 residues. The DNA for the CDR3 is TGTGCCAGCGATAGCGGGGCCGCGGGTTACGAGCAGTACTTC. Encoded protein: CASDSGAAGYEQYF.

This clonotype came up a few times. The J gene is TRBJ2-3, the V gene TRBV3-1, with 7 nucleotides matching TRBD1. CDR1 and CDR2 (germline): LGHDT, YNNKEL (reference sequence). With 3 bases clipped from V and 1 base from J, the junction kept 10 bases outside the gene matches. The CDR3 contains 17 residues. In nucleotides, the CDR3 is TGTGCCAGCAGCCAGGACCCAACCGGGACAGGCACAGATACGCAGTATTTT. It codes for CASSQDPTGTGTDTQYF.

This clonotype was counted a few times. The chain combines TRBV12-3 or TRBV12-4 with TRBJ2-6; a weak D match, TRBD2 (6 bases). The CDR3 is 13 residues long. Trimming took off 8 bases at V and 4 bases at J, with 9 bases between the two ends. The CDR3 bases are TGTGCCAGCGGGGGGATCGGGGCCAACGTCCTGACTTTC. It specifies CASGGIGANVLTF.

V and J are TRBV25-1 and TRBJ1-2, with D possibly matching TRBD1 (5 bases). Trimming cost V 1 base and J 4 bases, with 10 bases left between them. The CDR3 is 14 amino acids. Germline assignment: CDR1 MGHDK and CDR2 SYGVNS. The CDR3 is CASSEWGEGYGYTF. The CDR3 DNA reads TGTGCCAGCAGTGAATGGGGGGAAGGCTATGGCTACACCTTC.